What follows describes a single TCR beta chain. What it binds is unknown. The record originates from a study of OX40 agonist ivuxolimab in advanced cancers. Study details: Therapy given before enrollment (anti-PD-1, anti-PD-L1 or anti-CTLA-4) was allowed, and approximately 40% had some.

Assay used: immunoSEQ multiplex PCR; TCRdb lists only in-frame clones, some missing. This sample has around 51,000 clones, with 65% to 85% found just once. Overall study results and limits: Researchers did not determine the expanded peripheral T cells' antigen specificity. Partial responders at 0.1-3.0 mg/kg had among the lowest clonal expansion. Part of the nonresponder group also had normalized T-cell clonal expansion that was low.

The CDR3 has 17 residues. The junction had 11 bases not matched to a gene; V was cut back by 3 bases and J by 9 bases. Germline CDR1 is SGHTA and CDR2 is FQGNSA. The receptor was isolated from an adult with an advanced solid tumor such as melanoma, head and neck, liver or kidney cancer. The source was CD4+ or CD8+ T cells sorted from blood, collected in a trial of the OX40 agonist ivuxolimab. The chain links TRBV7-2 to TRBJ1-4, with TRBD1 identical over 12 bases. CDR3 nucleotides: TGTGCCAGCAGCTTTAGATCGGGACAGGGGGCGGTTAAAAAACTGTTTTTT. Amino acids: CASSFRSGQGAVKKLFF.